Below, 15 T cell receptor beta chains from the same sample are listed, as sequenced in a study of a mutant IDH1 vaccine in newly diagnosed glioma (dated by TCRdb to about 2021). These TCRs' antigens remain unknown. Library construction relied on the immunoSEQ multiplex PCR assay. In TCRdb, the immuneACCESS table is reduced to in-frame sequences with V and J assigned. These tables do not hold every clone; where another copy was compared, an unresolved V gene accounts for under half, and the others remain unexplained. For this sample the table gives tens of thousands of clones, of which over 75% were detected only once. Over 1.5% of the sample belongs to the ten largest clones. Reading the label with the study, this specimen's time point is: week 5, during vaccination. A 20-mer mutant IDH1 peptide at 300 micrograms in Montanide made up each vaccine dose, which was injected subcutaneously together with topical imiquimod.

The input for sequencing was PBMCs, taken from a glioma patient whose treatment included an IDH1 peptide vaccine. Source of these receptors: a man aged 40-49 years with glioma.

Worth noting for this clone: The junction does not match germline at one end; this may be a read error. The chain uses TRBV7-7 and TRBJ2-1, with D possibly being TRBD2 (5 bases). The CDR3 has 15 amino acids. Germline V gene lookup returns CDR1 SSHAT and CDR2 FNYEAQ (reference sequence). The CDR3 nucleotides read TGTGCTAGCATCCCCCGGCGGAGGTTGGTCAATGAGCAGTTCTTC. Translated, it gives CASIPRRRLVNEQFF. The full variable domain, completed using reference TRBV7-7 and TRBJ2-1, is GAGVSQSPRYKVTKRGQDVTLRCDPISSHATLYWYQQALGQGPEFLTYFNYEAQPDKSGLPSDRFSAERPEGSISTLTIQRTEQRDSAMYRCASIPRRRLVNEQFFGPGTRLTVL.

The chain combines TRBV9 with TRBJ2-1; D might be TRBD2 (5 bases). This CDR3 is 15 amino acids long. Germline V lookup: CDR1 SGDLS, CDR2 YYNGEE. The V and J ends lost 0 bases and 6 bases respectively, with 13 bases between them. The CDR3 sequence is CASSVGWEPSNEQFF. The DNA for the CDR3 is TGTGCCAGCAGCGTAGGGTGGGAGCCCTCCAATGAGCAGTTCTTC. Filled out from reference TRBV9 and TRBJ2-1, the complete variable domain reads DSGVTQTPKHLITATGQRVTLRCSPRSGDLSVYWYQQSLDQGLQFLIQYYNGEERAKGNILERFSAQQFPDLHSELNLSSLELGDSALYFCASSVGWEPSNEQFFGPGTRLTVL.

V and J are TRBV5-1 and TRBJ2-5; a possible D gene is TRBD1 (6 bases). Trimming shortened V by 0 bases and J by 4 bases, and 10 bases separated the two germline ends. Germline V gives CDR1 SGHRS, CDR2 YFSETQ. The CDR3 loop spans 14 amino acids. CDR3 loop: CASSLGVGGETQYF. The CDR3 coding sequence is TGCGCCAGCAGCTTGGGGGTAGGGGGAGAGACCCAGTACTTC.

In this sample, this clone turned up once. This chain uses TRBV7-2 with TRBJ1-2; no definite D call. V lost 6 bases and J 13 bases, leaving 6 bases between the germline ends. The CDR3 covers 8 residues. Looked up from germline, CDR1 is SGHTA and CDR2 is FQGNSA. The CDR3 sequence: CASSPRTF. DNA of the CDR3: TGTGCCAGCAGTCCACGCACCTTC.

The chain uses TRBV7-2 and TRBJ2-1; TRBD2 matches 9 bases. CDR1 SGHTA and CDR2 FQGNSA come from the germline V gene. The CDR3 contains 17 residues. Losses at the gene ends were 5 bases for V and 2 bases for J; bases not matched to a gene: 10. This chain's CDR3 is CASSTGTSSLTYNEQFF. The CDR3 DNA follows: TGTGCCAGCAGCACCGGGACTAGCAGCCTAACCTACAATGAGCAGTTCTTC.

The genes are TRBV18 and TRBJ1-1, with 8 bases that match TRBD1. The V gene's germline CDR1 is KGHSH and CDR2 LQKENI. V shed 3 bases, J shed 6 bases, and the junction held 9 bases outside the gene matches. This CDR3 is 15 amino acids long. The DNA of the CDR3 is TGTGCCAGCTCACCCGGGGACAGGCGAGGACCTGAAGCTTTCTTT. Translation: CASSPGDRRGPEAFF.

This sequence joins TRBV28 and TRBJ1-1, with D maybe TRBD1 (5 bases). Germline V gives CDR1 MDHEN, CDR2 SYDVKM. Between the trimmed V and J ends, which lost 3 bases and 0 bases, there was a span of 11 bases. The CDR3 loop spans 15 amino acids. CDR3 nucleotide sequence: TGTGCCAGCAGTTTTCCAGGGACCATGAACACTGAAGCTTTCTTT. This encodes CASSFPGTMNTEAFF.

CDR3 sequence reads: CASSYSYRDNEQYF. The CDR3 DNA reads TGTGCCAGCAGTTACTCCTACAGGGATAACGAGCAGTACTTC. This chain uses TRBV6-6 with TRBJ2-7; possible D gene TRBD1, 6 bases. The CDR3 is 14 residues long. Germline-derived CDR1 and CDR2 are MNHNY and SVGAGI (reference sequence). V lost 0 bases and J 5 bases, leaving 11 bases between the germline ends.

This clone has only one observation. The CDR3 here is CASSYGVTGNTIYF. The CDR3 nucleotides read TGTGCCAGCAGTTACGGGGTAACCGGAAACACCATATATTTT. J is TRBJ1-3 and V is TRBV6-5, with D unclear. Looked up from germline, CDR1 is MNHEY and CDR2 is SVGAGI. The CDR3 has 14 amino acids. Deletions cut 2 bases from V and 4 bases from J, with 9 bases between.

The chain combines TRBV6-5 with TRBJ1-4; tentatively, D is TRBD1 (6 bases). V was clipped by 5 bases and J by 7 bases, with 17 bases between them. This CDR3 has 15 amino acids. The V gene's germline CDR1 is MNHEY and CDR2 SVGAGI. The chain's CDR3 is CASSPRRGLGEKLFF. CDR3 DNA sequence: TGTGCCAGCAGTCCACGTCGGGGGCTCGGTGAAAAACTGTTTTTT.

CDR3 sequence: CASTRDRAYEQYF. Here the CDR3 DNA reads TGTGCCAGCACTCGGGACAGAGCCTACGAGCAGTACTTC. This rearrangement joins TRBV6-6 to TRBJ2-7; the match to TRBD1 covers 7 bases. This CDR3 contains 13 residues. CDR1 is MNHNY and CDR2 is SVGAGI in the germline V gene (reference sequence). The J segment lost 2 bases and the V segment lost 7 bases, leaving 5 bases of the junction unmatched.

The chain combines TRBV9 with TRBJ2-1; D is perhaps TRBD1 or TRBD2 (5 bases each). V lost 3 bases and J 7 bases, leaving 17 bases between the germline ends. CDR1 and CDR2 (germline): SGDLS, YYNGEE. This CDR3 spans 15 amino acids. The CDR3 loop is CASSEDRPGRNEQFF. The CDR3 DNA reads as TGTGCCAGCAGCGAGGACCGGCCGGGACGAAATGAGCAGTTCTTC.

The chain has TRBV6-4 and TRBJ2-3, with TRBD2 identical over 7 bases. The germline gives CDR1 MRHNA, CDR2 SNTAGT. The CDR3 totals 18 residues. V was clipped by 3 bases and J by 3 bases; unmatched bases: 15. The CDR3 sequence is CASSEVGLAATPTDTQYF. In nucleotides, the CDR3 is TGTGCCAGCAGTGAGGTCGGGCTAGCGGCAACCCCAACAGATACGCAGTATTTT.

V and J are TRBV10-1 and TRBJ2-2, with D uncertain. CDR3 length: 13 amino acids. Germline values: CDR1 WNHNN, CDR2 SYGVQD (reference sequence). Trimming shortened V by 7 bases and J by 6 bases, and 12 bases separated the two germline ends. Here the CDR3 DNA reads TGCGCCAGCATTCGACACTACCCCGGGGAGCTGTTTTTT. It encodes CASIRHYPGELFF.

This clone was detected only once. V usage is TRBV27 and J usage is TRBJ2-7; 8 bases map to TRBD1. Trimming cost V 5 bases and J 1 base; bases outside gene matches: 4. The germline V gene encodes CDR1 MNHEY and CDR2 SMNVEV (reference sequence). The CDR3 spans 14 residues. This chain's CDR3 is CASSLRDRSYEQYF. The CDR3 bases are TGTGCCAGCAGTCTCCGGGACAGGTCCTACGAGCAGTACTTC.